The 21 T cell receptor beta chains below come from one sample, sequenced in a study of blood T cell repertoires in COVID-19. Assay used: immunoSEQ multiplex PCR; TCRdb lists only in-frame clones, some missing. Among about 250,000 clones listed, around 85% were seen once. The specimen was peripheral blood. Source of these receptors: a human donor with COVID-19, enrolled during active disease. The donor label of this sample is uncertain.

The chain recombines TRBV5-1 with TRBJ1-2, with a tentative D call TRBD1 (6 bases). CDR3 length: 11 residues. Germline loops: CDR1 SGHRS, CDR2 YFSETQ. Trimming pared 0 bases from V and 11 bases from J, leaving 8 bases between. The CDR3 nucleotides are TGCGCCAGCAGCTTGGGGCAGGGGTACACCTTC. It encodes CASSLGQGYTF. The full variable domain, with the rest looked up from reference TRBV5-1 and TRBJ1-2, is KAGVTQTPRYLIKTRGQQVTLSCSPISGHRSVSWYQQTPGQGLQFLFEYFSETQRNKGNFPGRFSGRQFSNSRSEMNVSTLELGDSALYLCASSLGQGYTFGSGTRLTVV.

The J gene is TRBJ2-1, the V gene TRBV19; 11 nucleotides match TRBD1. The CDR3 contains 14 residues. The trim removed 8 bases at V and 4 bases at J, leaving 4 bases unmatched. The germline gives CDR1 LNHDA, CDR2 SQIVND (reference sequence). The CDR3 loop reads CASAGTGGYNEQFF. CDR3 DNA sequence: TGTGCCAGTGCCGGGACAGGGGGGTACAATGAGCAGTTCTTC.

This rearrangement joins TRBV28 to TRBJ2-1; 12 nucleotides align to TRBD2. Germline CDR1 MDHEN, CDR2 SYDVKM. V lost 10 bases, J lost 7 bases, and 14 bases stayed unmatched. This CDR3 comprises 16 residues. CDR3: CAIAPSGREWLNEQFF. The CDR3 DNA sequence: TGTGCCATCGCTCCTAGCGGGAGGGAGTGGTTGAATGAGCAGTTCTTC.

J is TRBJ2-5 and V is TRBV3-1 (or the pseudogene TRBV3-2); a weak D match, TRBD2 (5 bases). Trimming removed 1 base at V and 2 bases at J, with 8 bases between. Germline V CDR1 and CDR2: LGHDT, YNNKEL (reference sequence). CDR3 length equals 14 residues. The CDR3 spells CASSQAGVQETQYF. CDR3 coding DNA: TGTGCCAGCAGCCAAGCCGGGGTACAAGAGACCCAGTACTTC.

This chain joins TRBV19 and TRBJ1-1; 7 bases are shared with TRBD1. The CDR3 runs 13 residues. J lost 5 bases, V lost 4 bases, and 4 bases had no gene match. Germline CDR1 reads LNHDA; CDR2 reads SQIVND (reference sequence). CDR3 protein: CASSNRGGTEAFF. The CDR3 DNA sequence: TGTGCCAGTAGTAACAGGGGTGGTACTGAAGCTTTCTTT.

The V gene is TRBV27, the J gene TRBJ2-2; a weak D match, TRBD1 (5 bases). V was clipped by 4 bases and J by 0 bases, with 12 bases between them. The CDR3 spans 16 residues. Germline assignment: CDR1 MNHEY and CDR2 SMNVEV (reference sequence). CDR3 DNA sequence: TGTGCCAGCAGTTCCCCCAGGGTTACGAACACCGGGGAGCTGTTTTTT. Translated: CASSSPRVTNTGELFF.

The genes are TRBV19 and TRBJ1-1, with TRBD1 matching 9 bases. This CDR3 has 15 amino acids. V lost 9 bases, J lost 4 bases, and 12 bases stayed unmatched. Per germline, CDR1 LNHDA and CDR2 SQIVND (reference sequence). Written as DNA, the CDR3 is TGTGCCAGCTTTCACCGGGACAGGGAACGCACTGAAGCTTTCTTT. Translation gives CASFHRDRERTEAFF.

The chain combines TRBV11-2 with TRBJ2-1, with 9 bases lining up with TRBD2. Germline V gene lookup returns CDR1 SGHAT and CDR2 FQNNGV. The J segment lost 8 bases and the V segment lost 6 bases, leaving 11 bases of the junction unmatched. The CDR3 is 15 residues long. The DNA for the CDR3 is TGTGCCAGCAGGACGATAAGCGGGAGGAGGGATGAGCAGTTCTTC. This codes for CASRTISGRRDEQFF.

In regard to this clone: Other DNA sequences in the same sample also yield this CDR3. The V gene is TRBV5-4, the J gene TRBJ2-3, with D unclear. V gave up 0 bases and J gave up 6 bases, with 5 bases separating them. Germline assignment: CDR1 SGHNT and CDR2 YYREEE (reference sequence). The CDR3 has 12 residues. The CDR3 nucleotides read TGTGCCAGCAGCTTGGGGGCGGATACGCAGTATTTT. Its translation: CASSLGADTQYF.

This chain uses TRBV18 with TRBJ1-2; TRBD1 agrees at 7 bases. CDR1 is KGHSH, CDR2 LQKENI, per germline. V was pared by 3 bases and J by 2 bases, with 12 bases of the junction left unmatched. CDR3 length equals 17 residues. This chain's CDR3 is CASSPPVTGPTNYGYTF. The CDR3 DNA sequence: TGTGCCAGCTCACCCCCTGTGACAGGGCCCACAAACTATGGCTACACCTTC.

The chain combines TRBV3-1 (or the pseudogene TRBV3-2) with TRBJ2-1, with D perhaps TRBD1 (6 bases). The CDR3 spans 16 residues. CDR1 is LGHDT and CDR2 is YNNKEL in the germline V gene (reference sequence). V gave up 3 bases and J gave up 0 bases, with 12 bases separating them. CDR3: CASSQYRVSSYNEQFF. The CDR3 DNA reads TGTGCCAGCAGCCAGTACAGGGTTAGCTCCTACAATGAGCAGTTCTTC.

This clone showed up just a few times. The CDR3 loop reads CASSLTSLGYQETQYF. In DNA, the CDR3 is TGTGCCAGTAGTCTGACTAGCCTTGGGTACCAAGAGACCCAGTACTTC. V gene TRBV19 combines with J gene TRBJ2-5; 7 bases map to TRBD2. The CDR3 is 16 amino acids. V lost 5 bases to trimming and J lost 0 bases; unmatched junction nucleotides: 9. Germline loops: CDR1 LNHDA, CDR2 SQIVND (reference sequence).

The J gene is TRBJ1-6, the V gene TRBV19; TRBD1 aligns across 9 bases. CDR1 is LNHDA and CDR2 is SQIVND in the germline V gene (reference sequence). V shed 8 bases and J 7 bases; nucleotides not matched to a gene: 6. CDR3 length equals 14 residues. The CDR3 reads CASLRTGVNSPLHF. The CDR3 nucleotides are TGTGCCAGTCTTCGGACAGGGGTAAATTCACCCCTCCACTTT.

This chain connects TRBV3-1 (or the pseudogene TRBV3-2) to TRBJ1-2; 9 bases line up with TRBD1. This CDR3 spans 16 amino acids. Germline trimming cut 6 bases from V and 7 bases from J; bases unmatched to any gene: 15. Germline V gene data show CDR1 as LGHDT and CDR2 as YNNKEL (reference sequence). For the CDR3, the DNA is TGTGCCAGCAGTCCTACCAACGTACAGGGGGCCCTTGGCTACACCTTC. This sequence encodes CASSPTNVQGALGYTF.

The chain recombines TRBV5-1 with TRBJ2-2; 11 positions agree with TRBD1. Looked up from germline, CDR1 is SGHRS and CDR2 is YFSETQ. CDR3 size: 16 residues. The junction had 5 bases not matched to a gene; V was cut back by 6 bases and J by 1 base. For the CDR3, the DNA is TGCGCCAGCACCCCGGGACAGGGGGGGAACACCGGGGAGCTGTTTTTT. Protein product: CASTPGQGGNTGELFF.

The rearrangement links TRBV14 to TRBJ2-5; D is unresolved. Trimming cost V 1 base and J 13 bases, with 10 bases left between them. The CDR3 has 11 amino acids. The germline gives CDR1 SGHDN, CDR2 FVKESK. CDR3 DNA sequence: TGTGCCAGCAGCCAAGGAGGTCGGTCGTACTTC. Translated: CASSQGGRSYF. Looking up the rest from reference TRBV14 and TRBJ2-5 gives the full variable domain: EAGVTQFPSHSVIEKGQTVTLRCDPISGHDNLYWYRRVMGKEIKFLLHFVKESKQDESGMPNNRFLAERTGGTYSTLKVQPAELEDSGVYFCASSQGGRSYFGPGTRLLVL.

This rearrangement joins TRBV7-3 to TRBJ2-3; possibly TRBD1 for D (5 bases). CDR3 length: 15 amino acids. CDR1 and CDR2 (germline): SGHTA, FQGTGA. V lost 2 bases to trimming and J lost 1 base, with 10 bases between them. The CDR3 sequence is CASSLSGPRTDTQYF. CDR3 DNA sequence: TGTGCCAGCAGCTTATCAGGGCCCCGCACAGATACGCAGTATTTT.

This chain connects TRBV5-5 to TRBJ2-1; 9 nucleotides line up with TRBD2. Germline assignment: CDR1 SGHKS and CDR2 YYEKEE (reference sequence). V lost 4 bases and J lost 2; bases outside the gene matches: 4. This CDR3 comprises 15 residues. The CDR3, as DNA: TGTGCCAGCAGCCCCGGGACTAGCCCCTACAATGAGCAGTTCTTC. The encoded protein is CASSPGTSPYNEQFF.

The V and J genes are TRBV15 and TRBJ1-2, with 9 positions matching TRBD1. Germline lookup yields CDR1 LNHNV and CDR2 YYDKDF (reference sequence). CDR3 length: 16 amino acids. The J segment lost 8 bases and the V segment lost 0 bases, leaving 10 bases of the junction unmatched. CDR3 residues: CATSRDLNRGQWGYTF. As DNA, the CDR3 is TGTGCCACCAGCAGAGATCTGAACAGGGGGCAATGGGGCTACACCTTC.

The rearrangement uses TRBV5-6 and TRBJ1-2; 7 nucleotides line up with TRBD1. Germline CDR1 and CDR2: SGHDT and YYEEEE. Trimming at V came to 3 bases and at J to 4 bases, leaving 18 bases not matched to a gene. The CDR3 totals 18 residues. The CDR3 protein is CASSSRREGAVGLYGYTF. CDR3 in DNA: TGTGCCAGCAGCTCCCGACGGGAGGGGGCGGTGGGGCTCTATGGCTACACCTTC.

The chain combines TRBV4-1 with TRBJ2-2, with 12 bases lining up with TRBD2. The germline V gene has CDR1 MGHRA and CDR2 YSYEKL. The CDR3 extends over 18 amino acids. Trimming at V came to 1 base and at J to 0 bases, leaving 3 bases not matched to a gene. The CDR3 region has the DNA TGCGCCAGCAGCCAAGTAAGGACTAGCGGGGCGAACACCGGGGAGCTGTTTTTT. This translates into CASSQVRTSGANTGELFF.